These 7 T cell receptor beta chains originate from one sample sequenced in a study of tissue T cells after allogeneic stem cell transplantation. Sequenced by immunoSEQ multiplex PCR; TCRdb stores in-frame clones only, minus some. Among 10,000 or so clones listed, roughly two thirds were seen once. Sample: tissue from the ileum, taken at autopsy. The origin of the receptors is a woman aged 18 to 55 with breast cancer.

CDR3 in amino acids: CASSRGLGNTGELFF. The CDR3 region has the DNA TGTGCCAGCAGCCGGGGACTGGGAAACACCGGGGAGCTGTTTTTT. The V and J genes are TRBV3-1 (or the pseudogene TRBV3-2) and TRBJ2-2, with a possible D match to TRBD2 (6 bases). V lost 4 bases, J lost 2 bases, and 11 bases lay in between. From germline, CDR1 is LGHDT and CDR2 YNNKEL (reference sequence). The CDR3 extends over 15 amino acids.

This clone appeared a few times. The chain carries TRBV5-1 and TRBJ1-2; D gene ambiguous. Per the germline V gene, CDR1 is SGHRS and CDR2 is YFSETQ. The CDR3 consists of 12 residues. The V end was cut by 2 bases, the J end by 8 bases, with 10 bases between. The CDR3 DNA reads TGCGCCAGCAGCTTCGAGTCCACGGGCTACACCTTC. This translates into CASSFESTGYTF.

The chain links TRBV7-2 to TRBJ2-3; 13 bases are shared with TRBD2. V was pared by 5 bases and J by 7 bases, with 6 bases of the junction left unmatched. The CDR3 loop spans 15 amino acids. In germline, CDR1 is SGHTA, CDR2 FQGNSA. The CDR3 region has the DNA TGTGCCAGCAGCACCGGACTAGCGGGGGTTAATACGCAGTATTTT. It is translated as CASSTGLAGVNTQYF.

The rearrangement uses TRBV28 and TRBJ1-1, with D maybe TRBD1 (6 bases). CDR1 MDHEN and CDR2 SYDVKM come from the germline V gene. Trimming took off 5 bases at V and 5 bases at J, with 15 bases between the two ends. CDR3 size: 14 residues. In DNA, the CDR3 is TGTGCCAGCAGTCCACAATCAGGGGAGACTGAAGCTTTCTTT. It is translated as CASSPQSGETEAFF.

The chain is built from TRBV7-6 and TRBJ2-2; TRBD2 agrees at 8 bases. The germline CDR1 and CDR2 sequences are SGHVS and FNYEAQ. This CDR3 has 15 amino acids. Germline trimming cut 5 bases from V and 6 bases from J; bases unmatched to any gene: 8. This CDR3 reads CASSLSNSGAGELFF. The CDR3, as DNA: TGTGCCAGCAGCCTTTCCAATAGCGGGGCCGGGGAGCTGTTTTTT.

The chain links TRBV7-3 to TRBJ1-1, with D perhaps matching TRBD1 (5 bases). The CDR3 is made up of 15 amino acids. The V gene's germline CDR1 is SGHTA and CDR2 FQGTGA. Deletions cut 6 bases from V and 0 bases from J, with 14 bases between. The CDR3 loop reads CASSPKKGMNTEAFF. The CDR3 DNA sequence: TGTGCCAGCAGTCCTAAAAAGGGGATGAACACTGAAGCTTTCTTT.

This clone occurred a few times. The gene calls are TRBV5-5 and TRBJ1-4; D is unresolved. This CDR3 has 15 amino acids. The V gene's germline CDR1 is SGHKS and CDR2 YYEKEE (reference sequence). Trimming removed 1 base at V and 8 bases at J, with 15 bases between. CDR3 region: CASSLRWGSEEKLFF. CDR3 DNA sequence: TGTGCCAGCAGCTTGAGGTGGGGATCGGAAGAAAAACTGTTTTTT.